The 18 T cell receptor beta chains reported below all come from one sample, sequenced in a study of T-cell memory formation after mild COVID-19. TCRdb passed the 5' RACE reads through MiXCR, listing each CDR3 protein once. In the table there are hundreds of thousands of distinct CDR3 sequences, roughly 21% of which are singletons. Source material: PBMCs or a T cell subset sorted from them (not recorded which). Receptors originate from a young man who had mild COVID-19 (a few samples of this study predate the infection). Cell type and time point are not known.

This clonotype has more than one count but fewer than ten. V and J are TRBV20-1 and TRBJ1-2; unclear D gene. Germline V gene data show CDR1 as DFQATT and CDR2 as SNEGSKA (reference sequence). This CDR3 region has 13 residues. V lost 0 bases, J lost 12 bases, and 17 bases lay in between. The CDR3 DNA reads as TGCAGTGCTAGAGACGAGGGTCCCTCGTTAGACACCTTC. Its protein product is CSARDEGPSLDTF.

The V call is TRBV9, the J call TRBJ2-5; 10 positions match TRBD1. The CDR3 runs to 15 residues. The germline V gene has CDR1 SGDLS and CDR2 YYNGEE. J gave up 3 bases and V 0 bases, and 2 bases lay outside the gene matches. Written as DNA, the CDR3 is TGTGCCAGCAGCGTAGACGGGACAGGGGAAGAGACCCAGTACTTC. This translates into CASSVDGTGEETQYF.

The chain joins TRBV6-1 to TRBJ2-7; 9 bases fit TRBD1. Losses at the gene ends were 4 bases for V and 2 bases for J; bases not matched to a gene: 6. Germline values: CDR1 MNHNS, CDR2 SASEGT. The CDR3 has 15 residues. The CDR3 loop reads CASSVSGQGTYEQYF. For the CDR3, the DNA is TGTGCCAGCAGTGTTAGCGGACAGGGGACCTACGAGCAGTACTTC.

V usage is TRBV7-9 and J usage is TRBJ2-7; 7 nucleotides line up with TRBD1. Germline V gives CDR1 SEHNR, CDR2 FQNEAQ (reference sequence). With V trimmed by 3 bases and J by 2 bases, 4 bases remained unmatched. The CDR3 runs to 14 residues. CDR3 in amino acids: CASSFTGATYEQYV. DNA for the CDR3: TGTGCCAGCAGCTTCACAGGGGCAACCTACGAGCAGTACGTC.

This chain uses TRBV29-1 with TRBJ2-7, with no clear D. In germline, CDR1 is SQVTM, CDR2 ANQGSEA. The CDR3 has 11 amino acids. Trimming shortened V by 3 bases and J by 3 bases, and 6 bases separated the two germline ends. In DNA, the CDR3 is TGCAGCGTTGACAAGGGCTACGAGCAGTACTTC. Translation: CSVDKGYEQYF.

This clonotype was seen a handful of times. The chain is built from TRBV7-9 and TRBJ2-5, with TRBD1 identical over 7 bases. V gave up 5 bases and J gave up 4 bases; unmatched junction bases: 7. This CDR3 contains 14 residues. Germline V gives CDR1 SEHNR, CDR2 FQNEAQ (reference sequence). The CDR3 sequence is CASSSTGAAETQYF. CDR3 sequence (DNA): TGTGCCAGCAGCAGTACAGGGGCGGCAGAGACCCAGTACTTC.

This rearrangement joins TRBV29-1 to TRBJ1-4; D is possibly TRBD1 (5 bases). V was cut by 1 base and J by 11 bases, with 14 bases left in between. Germline V gene lookup returns CDR1 SQVTM and CDR2 ANQGSEA. The CDR3 length is 13 residues. CDR3 in amino acids: CSVEGLVQGKLFF. The CDR3 nucleotides read TGCAGCGTTGAAGGGTTGGTCCAGGGTAAACTGTTTTTT.

This clonotype has more than one count but fewer than ten. The chain recombines TRBV4-1 with TRBJ1-1; perhaps TRBD1 as D (6 bases). The CDR3 runs 15 residues. The germline gives CDR1 MGHRA, CDR2 YSYEKL. Trimming took 0 bases from V and 1 from J, leaving 9 bases between them. DNA for the CDR3: TGCGCCAGCAGCCAAGATTCGGGACAGAACACTGAAGCTTTCTTT. Amino acid sequence: CASSQDSGQNTEAFF.

This clonotype was observed a handful of times. This chain links TRBV12-3 or TRBV12-4 with TRBJ1-6; TRBD1 aligns across 7 bases. The V gene end was trimmed by 5 bases and the J gene end by 8 bases; junction bases not matched to a gene: 9. The CDR3 has 15 residues. CDR3 sequence reads: CASSPPDRVDSPLHF. CDR3 nucleotides: TGTGCCAGCAGTCCCCCCGACAGGGTGGATTCACCCCTCCACTTT.

This chain links TRBV2 with TRBJ1-1; D is unresolved. The V gene lost 11 bases and the J gene lost 0 bases, with 13 bases spanning the gap. This CDR3 contains 13 residues. Germline CDR1 SNHLY, CDR2 FYNNEI. CDR3 residues: CAVQSALNTEAFF. In nucleotides, the CDR3 is TGTGCCGTACAAAGCGCTCTGAACACTGAAGCTTTCTTT.

This rearrangement joins TRBV7-8 to TRBJ2-2; 10 nucleotides match TRBD2. From germline, CDR1 is SGHVS and CDR2 FQNEAQ. This CDR3 region has 17 residues. V shed 2 bases, J shed 4 bases, and the junction held 7 bases outside the gene matches. This CDR3 is CASSLLPTSGRTGELFF. CDR3 DNA: TGTGCCAGCAGCTTACTTCCGACTAGCGGGCGCACCGGGGAGCTGTTTTTT.

This clonotype has ten or more counts. The chain joins TRBV5-1 to TRBJ1-1, with TRBD1 matching 12 bases. The CDR3 contains 15 residues. Losses at the gene ends were 4 bases for V and 5 bases for J; bases not matched to a gene: 6. From germline, CDR1 is SGHRS and CDR2 YFSETQ. DNA for the CDR3: TGCGCCAGCAGCACCGGGACAGGGGGCTCGACTGAAGCTTTCTTT. Protein product: CASSTGTGGSTEAFF.

V and J are TRBV7-6 and TRBJ1-1; no clear D gene. CDR1 and CDR2 from the germline V gene are SGHVS and FNYEAQ. The CDR3 has 15 amino acids. V was cut by 5 bases and J by 5 bases, with 18 bases left in between. As DNA, the CDR3 is TGTGCCAGCAGCGAGGACCGGGTCCGCAGAACTGAAGCTTTCTTT. Its translation: CASSEDRVRRTEAFF.

This clonotype was picked up a small number of times. At one end the junction does not follow the germline gene, possibly because of a read error. The gene calls are TRBV7-6 and TRBJ2-5; D unclear. The CDR3 consists of 13 residues. CDR1 is SGHVS and CDR2 is FNYEAQ in the germline V gene. The CDR3 protein is CASSSIPQESQYF. CDR3 in DNA: TGTGCCAGCAGCTCGATACCCCAAGAGTCCCAGTACTTC. The full variable domain, in which reference TRBV7-6 and TRBJ2-5 provide the parts outside the CDR3, is GAGVSQSPRYKVTKRGQDVALRCDPISGHVSLYWYRQALGQGPEFLTYFNYEAQQDKSGLPNDRFSAERPEGSISTLTIQRTEQRDSAMYRCASSSIPQESQYFGPGTRLLVL.

This clonotype was recorded a few times. This chain uses TRBV5-4 with TRBJ2-7; D may be TRBD2 (6 bases). Looked up from germline, CDR1 is SGHNT and CDR2 is YYREEE (reference sequence). CDR3 length: 12 residues. V gave up 4 bases and J gave up 6 bases, with 11 bases separating them. DNA of the CDR3: TGTGCCAGCAGCGGGGACTTTGGCGAGCAGTACGTC. Translated: CASSGDFGEQYV.

The rearrangement uses TRBV20-1 and TRBJ2-5; a weak D match, TRBD1 (5 bases). V was clipped by 1 base and J by 2 bases, with 14 bases between them. The length of the CDR3 is 15 residues. The germline V gene encodes CDR1 DFQATT and CDR2 SNEGSKA (reference sequence). The DNA for the CDR3 is TGCAGTGCTAGAGGGGGCCAGGTCAGACAAGAGACCCAGTACTTC. Translation gives CSARGGQVRQETQYF.

J is TRBJ2-7 and V is TRBV4-1; TRBD1 is a possible D gene (6 bases). This CDR3 is built from 15 residues. Trimming removed 0 bases at V and 3 bases at J, with 12 bases between. Germline CDR1 MGHRA, CDR2 YSYEKL. As DNA, the CDR3 is TGCGCCAGCAGCCAAGATAACAGGGTCGTCTACGAGCAGTACTTC. It translates to CASSQDNRVVYEQYF.

This clonotype was recorded a few times. The CDR3 reads CASSPRPGSYEQYF. The CDR3 DNA is TGTGCCAGCAGCCCGCGGCCAGGGTCCTACGAGCAGTACTTC. This chain joins TRBV9 and TRBJ2-7, with a weak D call TRBD1 (5 bases). The V gene lost 4 bases and the J gene lost 1 base, with 12 bases spanning the gap. CDR1 is SGDLS and CDR2 is YYNGEE in the germline V gene. CDR3 length: 14 residues. Full variable domain (missing parts from reference TRBV9 and TRBJ2-7): DSGVTQTPKHLITATGQRVTLRCSPRSGDLSVYWYQQSLDQGLQFLIQYYNGEERAKGNILERFSAQQFPDLHSELNLSSLELGDSALYFCASSPRPGSYEQYFGPGTRLTVT.